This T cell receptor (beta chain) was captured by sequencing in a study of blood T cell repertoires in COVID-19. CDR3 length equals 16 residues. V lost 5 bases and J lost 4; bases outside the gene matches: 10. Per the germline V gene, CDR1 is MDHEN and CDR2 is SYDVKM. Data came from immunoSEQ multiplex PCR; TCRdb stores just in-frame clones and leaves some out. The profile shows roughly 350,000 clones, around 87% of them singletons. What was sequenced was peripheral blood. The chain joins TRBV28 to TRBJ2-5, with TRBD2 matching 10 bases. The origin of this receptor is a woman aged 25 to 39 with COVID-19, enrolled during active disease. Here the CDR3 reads CASSLTSGARGETQYF. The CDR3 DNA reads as TGTGCCAGCAGTCTCACTAGCGGGGCCCGAGGAGAGACCCAGTACTTC.